The source of this T cell receptor (beta chain) is a study of blood T cells in healthy people across ages. The study, taken as a whole, reports: Percentage of naive T cells showed a strong correlation with TCR beta diversity. TCR beta diversity per million T cells fell roughly linearly with age.

On this clonotype itself: Its target is not known.

V gave up 4 bases and J gave up 1 base; unmatched junction bases: 10. CDR1 is MNHEY and CDR2 is SVGAGI in the germline V gene. The CDR3 has 18 residues. For the second PCR, which ran for about 7 to 11 cycles, a sample-barcoded 5' primer and a J-beta primer mix were used. The study obtained at least 2.5 million CDR3-containing paired-end reads from every sample. TCRdb re-called the 5' RACE reads through MiXCR, storing one row per CDR3 protein. The profile covers about 540,000 distinct CDR3 sequences, with nearly 25% appearing a single time and 7.5% to 9% taken by the ten largest. This sample also appeared in a second study, on T cells of mothers and their children.

The receptor was isolated from a boy between 5 and 17 years old in good health. What was sequenced was blood. The V call is TRBV6-5, the J call TRBJ2-2; TRBD2 matches at 9 bases. The CDR3 loop is CASSSLYLAGENTGELFF. The CDR3 bases are TGTGCCAGCAGTTCACTTTATTTAGCGGGGGAGAACACCGGGGAGCTGTTTTTT.